Each of the 21 T cell receptor beta chains below was sequenced from the same sample in a study of T cells after yellow fever vaccination. TCRdb re-analysed the 5' RACE reads in MiXCR, keeping a single row per CDR3 protein. The sample shows around 31,000 distinct CDR3 sequences, roughly a tenth of them seen only once. The input for sequencing was PBMCs, either bulk or a sorted T-cell subset (CD4+, CD8+, memory, or dextramer-sorted; not recorded which), taken approximately 16 days after the first yellow fever vaccination. The receptors derive from a man between 18 and 29 years old who received the YFV17D yellow fever vaccine.

There are many counts of this clonotype. J is TRBJ1-6 and V is TRBV4-2, with unresolved D. V was pared by 0 bases and J by 6 bases, with 9 bases between. Germline lookup yields CDR1 LGHNA and CDR2 YNFKEQ. The CDR3 is 15 residues long. CDR3: CASSQDRTPNSPLHF. CDR3 coding DNA: TGTGCCAGCAGCCAAGACAGGACCCCTAATTCACCCCTCCACTTT.

Ten or more counts support this clonotype. The J gene is TRBJ1-5, the V gene TRBV2; D uncertain. V was pared by 5 bases and J by 12 bases, with 14 bases between. The CDR3 covers 12 residues. Germline V CDR1 and CDR2: SNHLY, FYNNEI. The CDR3 coding sequence is TGTGCCAGCAGTAATGACGACCCCGGCCAGCATTTT. As protein: CASSNDDPGQHF.

This clonotype was detected many times. J is TRBJ2-5 and V is TRBV7-2; 9 bases agree with TRBD2. Germline loops: CDR1 SGHTA, CDR2 FQGNSA. The CDR3 runs 16 residues. Trimming cost V 4 bases and J 2 bases; bases outside gene matches: 8. CDR3 residues: CASSWPPSGEQETQYF. The CDR3 nucleotides are TGTGCCAGCAGCTGGCCACCTAGCGGGGAGCAAGAGACCCAGTACTTC.

This sequence joins TRBV5-5 and TRBJ2-6; D is uncertain. Trimming removed 5 bases at V and 0 bases at J, with 12 bases between. CDR1 is SGHKS and CDR2 is YYEKEE in the germline V gene (reference sequence). There are 16 residues in the CDR3. This CDR3 is CASRQVMVSGANVLTF. The DNA of the CDR3 is TGTGCCAGCAGGCAGGTTATGGTCTCTGGGGCCAACGTCCTGACTTTC.

This clonotype showed up many times. The genes are TRBV3-1 and TRBJ2-1, with a possible D match to TRBD2 (6 bases). V lost 3 bases and J 7 bases, leaving 19 bases between the germline ends. The CDR3 is made up of 16 amino acids. Germline CDR1 is LGHDT and CDR2 is YNNKEL (reference sequence). The CDR3 nucleotides read TGTGCCAGCAGCCAGACCCCTAGCGTACTTGGGAATGAGCAGTTCTTC. Translation gives CASSQTPSVLGNEQFF.

As concerns this clonotype: Just one base apart from a much larger clone, this may be a read error. The rearrangement uses TRBV12-3 or TRBV12-4 and TRBJ1-1; D is possibly TRBD1 (6 bases). The CDR3 extends over 17 amino acids. CDR3 sequence: CASKGTDWAGEGIESFF. CDR3 sequence (DNA): TGTGCCAGCAAGGGGACCGATTGGGCAGGGGAAGGTATTGAATCTTTCTTT.

There are many counts of this clonotype. The DNA for the CDR3 is TGCGCCAGCACCGCCAACAGGGGGCTCGACACTGAAGCTTTCTTT. Protein: CASTANRGLDTEAFF. The rearrangement joins TRBV4-1 to TRBJ1-1; 9 bases line up with TRBD1. CDR3 length: 15 residues. In germline, CDR1 is MGHRA, CDR2 YSYEKL. V lost 7 bases and J lost 3; bases outside the gene matches: 9.

This clonotype was found many times. This chain connects TRBV5-1 to TRBJ2-2; perhaps TRBD2 as D (5 bases). CDR3 length equals 15 residues. The V end was cut by 0 bases, the J end by 4 bases, with 10 bases between. Germline V gene data show CDR1 as SGHRS and CDR2 as YFSETQ. DNA of the CDR3: TGCGCCAGCAGCTTGGCCAACGCGGGCACCGGGGAGCTGTTTTTT. Its translation: CASSLANAGTGELFF.

This clonotype is labeled medium-sized (0.01 to 0.1%). This chain uses TRBV4-3 with TRBJ2-6; no clear D. V lost 1 base and J lost 0, with 10 bases in between. Per germline, CDR1 LGHNA and CDR2 YSLEER. The CDR3 totals 17 residues. The CDR3 DNA reads as TGCGCCAGCAGCCAAGGGTCCAGCCCCTCTGGGGCCAACGTCCTGACTTTC. Residues: CASSQGSSPSGANVLTF.

This clonotype occurred many times. The gene calls are TRBV10-3 and TRBJ1-2; no definite D call. This CDR3 spans 14 amino acids. Germline CDR1 is ENHRY and CDR2 is SYGVKD. Deletions cut 3 bases from V and 4 bases from J, with 12 bases between. The CDR3 protein is CAISEGDLIYGYTF. The DNA for the CDR3 is TGTGCCATCAGTGAAGGAGACCTTATCTATGGCTACACCTTC.

This clonotype was counted many times. The V and J genes are TRBV19 and TRBJ1-1, with TRBD1 identical over 10 bases. Germline V gene lookup returns CDR1 LNHDA and CDR2 SQIVND (reference sequence). The CDR3 covers 14 residues. With V trimmed by 6 bases and J by 3 bases, 4 bases remained unmatched. Here the CDR3 reads CASRTGGRDTEAFF. The CDR3 DNA reads TGTGCCAGTAGGACAGGGGGCAGGGACACTGAAGCTTTCTTT. Full variable domain (remainder filled in from reference TRBV19 and TRBJ1-1): DGGITQSPKYLFRKEGQNVTLSCEQNLNHDAMYWYRQDPGQGLRLIYYSQIVNDFQKGDIAEGYSVSREKKESFPLTVTSAQKNPTAFYLCASRTGGRDTEAFFGQGTRLTVV.

Many counts were recorded for this clonotype. The rearrangement uses TRBV7-8 and TRBJ1-6; D possibly corresponds to TRBD1 (6 bases). The V end was cut by 5 bases, the J end by 10 bases, with 21 bases between. The CDR3 is 16 residues long. Germline CDR1 and CDR2: SGHVS and FQNEAQ. The CDR3: CASSPPRQGNLSPLHF. CDR3 DNA sequence: TGTGCCAGCAGCCCCCCCCGGCAGGGGAATCTATCACCCCTCCACTTT.

As to this clonotype: Just one base apart from a much larger clone, this may be a read error. V is TRBV13 and J is TRBJ2-7; TRBD1 aligns across 7 bases. CDR3 length: 14 amino acids. Germline CDR1 reads PRHDT; CDR2 reads FYEKMQ (reference sequence). V trimming: 5 bases; J trimming: 2 bases; junction bases outside the gene matches: 6. CDR3 protein: CASSPDRNAYEQYF. The CDR3 DNA reads TGTGCCAGCAGCCCGGACAGGAATGCCTACGAGCAGTACTTC.

This clonotype occurred many times. The chain uses TRBV7-3 and TRBJ1-1; 8 bases match TRBD1. This CDR3 is built from 14 residues. V lost 5 bases, J lost 4 bases, and 6 bases stayed unmatched. Germline CDR1 and CDR2: SGHTA and FQGTGA. The CDR3 is CASSLTGVSTEAFF. Written as DNA, the CDR3 is TGTGCCAGCAGCCTGACAGGGGTGAGCACTGAAGCTTTCTTT. Combining the CDR3 with reference TRBV7-3 and TRBJ1-1 gives the whole variable domain GAGVSQTPSNKVTEKGKYVELRCDPISGHTALYWYRQSLGQGPEFLIYFQGTGAADDSGLPNDRFFAVRPEGSVSTLKIQRTERGDSAVYLCASSLTGVSTEAFFGQGTRLTVV.

The table lists this clonotype with many counts. The chain is built from TRBV27 and TRBJ1-2; D gene ambiguous. Germline V lookup: CDR1 MNHEY, CDR2 SMNVEV (reference sequence). V was cut by 4 bases and J by 3 bases, with 12 bases left in between. The CDR3 runs to 14 residues. CDR3 nucleotide sequence: TGTGCCAGCAGTTCCAACCAGGACTACTATGGCTACACCTTC. Translation: CASSSNQDYYGYTF.

This clonotype was recorded many times. The chain has TRBV6-2 or TRBV6-3 and TRBJ2-5, with 8 bases aligning to TRBD2. V dropped 6 bases and J dropped 0; count of bases not matched to a gene: 6. Germline lookup yields CDR1 MNHEY and CDR2 SVGEGT. The CDR3 is made up of 15 amino acids. CDR3 sequence (DNA): TGTGCCAGCAGGCGATTTAGCGGGGACCAAGAGACCCAGTACTTC. Its translation: CASRRFSGDQETQYF.

This clonotype showed up many times. This chain links TRBV7-2 with TRBJ2-3; 8 bases are a match to TRBD1. This CDR3 spans 15 amino acids. V lost 5 bases and J lost 0; bases outside the gene matches: 4. Germline CDR1 reads SGHTA; CDR2 reads FQGNSA. For the CDR3, the DNA is TGTGCCAGCAGCCGACAGGGGACGAGCACAGATACGCAGTATTTT. It codes for CASSRQGTSTDTQYF.

This clonotype has at least ten counts. CDR3 region: CASSLDPGQGTGELFF. CDR3 nucleotides: TGCGCCAGCAGCTTGGATCCGGGACAGGGGACCGGGGAGCTGTTTTTT. This chain links TRBV5-1 with TRBJ2-2; 10 nucleotides line up with TRBD1. Unmatched junction bases numbered 4, after V lost 0 bases and J lost 5 bases. Germline lookup yields CDR1 SGHRS and CDR2 YFSETQ. This CDR3 is built from 16 residues.

The rearrangement uses TRBV5-4 and TRBJ2-7; TRBD1 aligns across 7 bases. Per germline, CDR1 SGHNT and CDR2 YYREEE (reference sequence). CDR3 length: 17 amino acids. V trimming: 4 bases; J trimming: 0 bases; junction bases outside the gene matches: 13. The CDR3 DNA follows: TGTGCCAGCAGCCCCGGGACCGGGACAGACCTCTCCTACGAGCAGTACGTC. Protein sequence: CASSPGTGTDLSYEQYV.

This clonotype was observed at least ten times. The V and J genes are TRBV5-1 and TRBJ2-1; 10 nucleotides align to TRBD2. The CDR3 has 14 residues. Trimming removed 0 bases from V and 10 bases from J; junction bases left unmatched: 4. The germline V gene has CDR1 SGHRS and CDR2 YFSETQ. The CDR3 loop reads CASSLATSGEEQFF. The CDR3 nucleotides are TGCGCCAGCAGCTTGGCAACTAGCGGGGAAGAGCAGTTCTTC.

This clonotype was detected many times. V usage is TRBV20-1 and J usage is TRBJ2-3; 7 positions match TRBD1. The V and J ends lost 6 bases and 4 bases, in that order; junction bases with no gene match: 10. This CDR3 has 14 amino acids. Germline V CDR1 and CDR2: DFQATT, SNEGSKA (reference sequence). CDR3 amino acids: CSAPVYRGADTQYF. The CDR3 DNA is TGCAGTGCCCCCGTGTACAGGGGTGCAGATACGCAGTATTTT.